The next 9 T cell receptor beta chains were all read from a single sample in a study of cytomegalovirus exposure and HLA in healthy donors. PCR amplification relied on 60 Vbeta primers (plus 13 Jbeta primers). Generated by immunoSEQ multiplex PCR, the TCRdb table keeps only in-frame clones and is missing some. The sample shows under 150,000 clones, about 70% of them seen only once. The material sequenced was PBMCs. Receptors were obtained from a middle-aged woman in good health and CMV-seronegative.

This clone was seen a single time. CDR3 DNA sequence: TGTGCCAGCAGCGCCCGGACTAGCGGGGGTCCCGCAGATACGCAGTATTTT. Its translation: CASSARTSGGPADTQYF. This rearrangement joins TRBV9 to TRBJ2-3; 13 nucleotides agree with TRBD2. The CDR3 has 17 amino acids. With 3 bases clipped from V and 4 bases from J, the junction kept 8 bases outside the gene matches. From germline, CDR1 is SGDLS and CDR2 YYNGEE. Complete variable domain (other parts from reference TRBV9 and TRBJ2-3): DSGVTQTPKHLITATGQRVTLRCSPRSGDLSVYWYQQSLDQGLQFLIQYYNGEERAKGNILERFSAQQFPDLHSELNLSSLELGDSALYFCASSARTSGGPADTQYFGPGTRLTVL.

This clone was observed a few times. The rearrangement uses TRBV6-5 and TRBJ1-1; D remains ambiguous. The germline CDR1 and CDR2 sequences are MNHEY and SVGAGI. The CDR3 sequence is 11 residues long. The V and J ends lost 2 bases and 5 bases respectively, with 3 bases between them. This CDR3 is CASSYATEAFF. The CDR3 DNA sequence: TGTGCCAGCAGTTACGCGACTGAAGCTTTCTTT.

Only a few counts were recorded for this clone. The junction shows a germline mismatch at one end, possibly a read error. This sequence joins TRBV7-9 and TRBJ1-1; 8 bases align to TRBD1. CDR3 length equals 12 residues. Germline V gene lookup returns CDR1 SEHNR and CDR2 FQNEAQ (reference sequence). The CDR3 sequence is CSSGTGNTEAFF. The CDR3 DNA reads TGTTCCAGCGGGACAGGGAACACTGAAGCTTTCTTT.

The V gene is TRBV7-9, the J gene TRBJ1-4; D is possibly TRBD1 (5 bases). The V and J ends lost 5 bases and 4 bases respectively, with 14 bases between them. The CDR3 has 15 residues. CDR1 and CDR2 from the germline V gene are SEHNR and FQNEAQ (reference sequence). CDR3 sequence: CASSAKGRVNEKLFF. The CDR3 DNA is TGTGCCAGCAGCGCAAAGGGGCGAGTTAATGAAAAACTGTTTTTT.

V and J are TRBV11-2 and TRBJ1-1, with D unresolved. The V end lost 1 base, the J end lost 7 bases, and 7 bases lay between the germline ends. The CDR3 spans 12 residues. CDR1 SGHAT and CDR2 FQNNGV come from the germline V gene. For the CDR3, the DNA is TGTGCCAGCAGCTTAGTCGGGTATGAAGCTTTCTTT. It yields the protein CASSLVGYEAFF.

The CDR3 sequence is CASSKGGGGNEQFF. In DNA form, the CDR3 reads TGTGCCAGCAGCAAGGGGGGGGGTGGGAATGAGCAGTTCTTC. The V call is TRBV21-1, the J call TRBJ2-1; the DNA was not used to check the table's D call, TRBD2. TRBV21-1 is designated a pseudogene. There are 14 residues in the CDR3.

The rearrangement uses TRBV9 and TRBJ1-4; 8 bases are a match to TRBD1. This CDR3 is 16 amino acids long. Germline V CDR1 and CDR2: SGDLS, YYNGEE. The J segment lost 8 bases and the V segment lost 4 bases, leaving 13 bases of the junction unmatched. CDR3 nucleotides: TGTGCCAGCAGCTTTCGACCAGGGGGCTTAGAGGAAAAACTGTTTTTT. Translating gives CASSFRPGGLEEKLFF.

This clone was detected once. The junction shows a germline mismatch at one end, possibly a read error. This chain uses TRBV7-9 with TRBJ2-7; no reliable D call. CDR1 and CDR2 from the germline V gene are SEHNR and FQNEAQ (reference sequence). The CDR3 is made up of 13 amino acids. CDR3 DNA: TGTTCCAGCAGCTTAGTAACAGATTACGAGCAGTACTTC. It yields the protein CSSSLVTDYEQYF.

The chain is built from TRBV7-6 and TRBJ2-5; D ambiguous. Germline values: CDR1 SGHVS, CDR2 FNYEAQ. This CDR3 comprises 12 residues. V was shortened by 5 bases and J by 1 base, with 5 bases between the two germline ends. In DNA, the CDR3 is TGTGCCAGCAGCCGTATCCAAGAGACCCAGTACTTC. Its translation: CASSRIQETQYF.